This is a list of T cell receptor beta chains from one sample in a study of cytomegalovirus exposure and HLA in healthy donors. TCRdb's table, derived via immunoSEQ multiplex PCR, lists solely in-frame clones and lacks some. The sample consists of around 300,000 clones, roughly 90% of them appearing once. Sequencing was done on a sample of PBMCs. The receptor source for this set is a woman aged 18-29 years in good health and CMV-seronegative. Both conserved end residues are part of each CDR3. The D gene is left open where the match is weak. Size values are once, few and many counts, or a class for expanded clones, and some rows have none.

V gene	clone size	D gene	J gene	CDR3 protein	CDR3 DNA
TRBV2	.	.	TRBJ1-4	CASSEFGRGLF	TGTGCCAGCAGTGAGTTCGGGCGGGGCCTATTT
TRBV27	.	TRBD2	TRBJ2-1	CASGPGTSPPVAQFF	TGTGCCAGCGGTCCCGGGACTAGCCCTCCGGTTGCGCAGTTCTTC
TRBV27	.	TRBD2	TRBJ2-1	CASSLKAGTPPGEQFF	TGTGCCAGCAGTTTAAAAGCGGGGACCCCACCCGGGGAGCAGTTCTTC
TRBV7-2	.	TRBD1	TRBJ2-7	CASSLAQGARYEQYF	TGTGCCAGCAGCTTAGCGCAGGGGGCCCGCTACGAGCAGTACTTC
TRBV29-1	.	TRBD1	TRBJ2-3	CSAPTGGTDTQYF	TGCAGCGCCCCGACAGGGGGCACAGATACGCAGTATTTT
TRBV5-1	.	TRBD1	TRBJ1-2	CASSYRDRGIDGYTF	TGCGCCAGCAGCTACCGGGACAGGGGGATAGATGGCTACACCTTC
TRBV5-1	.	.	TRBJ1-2	CASREGVTGNYGYTF	TGCGCCAGCAGGGAAGGGGTAACTGGGAACTATGGCTACACCTTC
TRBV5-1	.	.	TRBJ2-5	CASSLTSLLQETQYF	TGCGCCAGCAGCTTGACTAGCCTCCTCCAAGAGACCCAGTACTTC
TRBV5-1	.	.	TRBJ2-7	CASSLSPDSYEQYF	TGCGCCAGCAGCTTGTCCCCCGATAGCTACGAGCAGTACTTC
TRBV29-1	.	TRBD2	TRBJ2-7	CSVGGGASSYEQYF	TGCAGCGTTGGGGGAGGGGCAAGCTCCTACGAGCAGTACTTC
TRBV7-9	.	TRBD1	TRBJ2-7	CASSLGLTGENF	TGTGCCAGCAGCTTAGGGTTGACAGGGGAGAACTTC
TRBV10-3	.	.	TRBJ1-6	CAISTTGNPNNSPLHF	TGTGCCATCAGCACAACAGGGAATCCCAATAATTCACCCCTCCACTTT
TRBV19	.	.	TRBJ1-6	CASSSGGSGYNSPLHF	TGTGCCAGTAGTAGCGGGGGCAGTGGCTATAATTCACCCCTCCACTTT
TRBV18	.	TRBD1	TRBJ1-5	CASSPGQGESQPQHF	TGTGCCAGCTCACCGGGACAGGGGGAATCTCAGCCCCAGCATTTT
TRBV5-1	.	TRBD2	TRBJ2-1	CASSLVASGLWDEQFF	TGCGCCAGCAGCTTGGTGGCTAGCGGGCTTTGGGATGAGCAGTTCTTC
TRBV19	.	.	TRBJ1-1	CASSWGGYTEAFF	TGTGCCAGTAGTTGGGGGGGATACACTGAAGCTTTCTTT
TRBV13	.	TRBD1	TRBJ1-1	CASSETGGADTEAFF	TGTGCCAGCAGCGAGACAGGGGGCGCGGACACTGAAGCTTTCTTT
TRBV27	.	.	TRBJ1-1	CASSANRENTEAFF	TGTGCCAGCAGTGCGAACAGAGAGAACACTGAAGCTTTCTTT
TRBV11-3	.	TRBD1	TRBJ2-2	CASSRGTANTGELFF	TGTGCCAGCAGCCGAGGGACAGCGAACACCGGGGAGCTGTTTTTT
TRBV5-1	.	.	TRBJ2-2	CASSLVPGANTGELFF	TGCGCCAGCAGCTTGGTGCCGGGGGCGAACACCGGGGAGCTGTTTTTT
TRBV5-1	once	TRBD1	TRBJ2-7	CASTPGGPLYEQYF	TGCGCCAGCACTCCAGGGGGCCCACTCTACGAGCAGTACTTC
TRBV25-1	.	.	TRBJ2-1	CASSWGGEQFF	TGTGCCAGCAGTTGGGGCGGTGAGCAGTTCTTC
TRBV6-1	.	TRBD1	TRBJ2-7	CASSVAGTAIYEQYF	TGTGCCAGCAGTGTCGCCGGGACAGCGATCTACGAGCAGTACTTC
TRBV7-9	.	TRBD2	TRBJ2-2	CASSSSSGGATGELFF	TGTGCCAGCAGCTCCTCTAGCGGGGGGGCCACCGGGGAGCTGTTTTTT
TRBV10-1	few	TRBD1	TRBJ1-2	CASSPGTGFGYTF	TGCGCCAGCAGTCCCGGGACAGGGTTTGGCTACACCTTC
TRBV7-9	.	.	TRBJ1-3	CASSEFAGLGGNTIYF	TGTGCCAGCAGCGAGTTCGCGGGTCTCGGTGGAAACACCATATATTTT
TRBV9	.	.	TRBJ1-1	CASSFQGNTEAFF	TGTGCCAGCAGCTTCCAGGGGAACACTGAAGCTTTCTTT
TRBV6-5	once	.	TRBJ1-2	CASSSLGGAGYGYTF	TGTGCCAGCAGTTCACTGGGGGGGGCCGGCTATGGCTACACCTTC
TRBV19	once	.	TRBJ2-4	CASMGGGTKNIQYF	TGTGCCAGCATGGGGGGTGGGACCAAAAACATTCAGTACTTC
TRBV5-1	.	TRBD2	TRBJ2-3	CASSWGLALSRDTQYF	TGCGCCAGCAGCTGGGGACTAGCCCTGAGCAGGGATACGCAGTATTTT
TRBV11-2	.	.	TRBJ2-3	CASSPREYQTDTQYF	TGTGCCAGCAGCCCCCGGGAATATCAGACAGATACGCAGTATTTT
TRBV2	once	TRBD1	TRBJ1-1	CASSPGGTEAFF	TGTGCCAGCAGCCCAGGGGGCACTGAAGCTTTCTTT
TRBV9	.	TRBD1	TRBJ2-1	CASSARGRFVDEQFF	TGTGCCAGCAGCGCCAGGGGGCGGTTTGTCGATGAGCAGTTCTTC
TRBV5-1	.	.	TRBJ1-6	CASSPRQGNSPLHF	TGCGCCAGCAGCCCCAGGCAGGGTAATTCACCCCTCCACTTT
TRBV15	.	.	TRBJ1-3	CATSDHRIYQNTIYF	TGTGCCACCAGCGACCACAGAATTTATCAAAACACCATATATTTT
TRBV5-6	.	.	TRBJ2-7	CASSLEIEGGQYF	TGTGCCAGCAGCTTGGAGATAGAGGGTGGGCAGTACTTC
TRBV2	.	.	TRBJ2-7	CASRKRGRTNYEQYF	TGTGCCAGCAGGAAAAGGGGCAGGACAAACTACGAGCAGTACTTC
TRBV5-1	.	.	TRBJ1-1	CASRRPGNTEAFF	TGCGCCAGCAGACGACCAGGGAACACTGAAGCTTTCTTT
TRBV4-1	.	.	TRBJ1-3	CASSQDADSGNTIYF	TGCGCCAGCAGCCAAGATGCGGATTCTGGAAACACCATATATTTT
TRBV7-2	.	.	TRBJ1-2	CASSLAHGTGLGYTF	TGTGCCAGCAGCTTAGCACACGGGACTGGGCTCGGCTACACCTTC
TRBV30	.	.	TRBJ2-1	CACQQGLMQFF	TGTGCCTGCCAACAGGGTCTAATGCAGTTCTTC
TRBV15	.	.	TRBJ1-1	CATSRERVMNTEAFF	TGTGCCACCAGCAGAGAGAGGGTTATGAACACTGAAGCTTTCTTT
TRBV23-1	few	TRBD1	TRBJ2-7	CASSQGKTGPPYEQYF	TGCGCCAGCAGTCAAGGGAAGACAGGGCCCCCCTACGAGCAGTACTTC
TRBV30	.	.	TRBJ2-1	CASDRLYNEQFF	TGTGCCTCCGACAGGTTATACAATGAGCAGTTCTTC
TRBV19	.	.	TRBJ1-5	CASSRQDSQPQHF	TGTGCCAGTAGTCGGCAGGACAGTCAGCCCCAGCATTTT
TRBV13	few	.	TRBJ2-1	CASSSPTGSRGDEQFF	TGTGCCAGCAGCAGTCCCACAGGGTCCCGAGGCGATGAGCAGTTCTTC
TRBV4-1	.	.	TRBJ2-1	CASSHPLSVQQFF	TGCGCCAGCAGCCATCCCTTAAGCGTGCAACAGTTCTTC
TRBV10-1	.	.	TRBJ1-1	CASSEGRMTEAFF	TGCGCCAGCTCCGAGGGGAGGATGACTGAAGCTTTCTTT
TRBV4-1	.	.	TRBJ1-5	CASSQRGNQPQHF	TGCGCCAGCAGCCAGAGAGGGAATCAGCCCCAGCATTTT
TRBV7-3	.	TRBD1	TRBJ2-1	CASSSTGSSYNEQFF	TGTGCCAGCAGCTCGACAGGGAGCTCCTACAATGAGCAGTTCTTC
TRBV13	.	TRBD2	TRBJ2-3	CASSSSLRGGYTDTQYF	TGTGCCAGCAGCTCCTCCTTGCGGGGGGGATACACAGATACGCAGTATTTT
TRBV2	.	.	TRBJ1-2	CASLSLRGFNYGYTF	TGTGCCAGCCTAAGTCTTCGGGGGTTTAACTATGGCTACACCTTC
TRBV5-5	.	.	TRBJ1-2	CASSLLGGMTAPLNGYTF	TGTGCCAGCAGCTTACTCGGGGGGATGACAGCTCCCTTAAATGGCTACACCTTC
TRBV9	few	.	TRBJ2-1	CASSARRYSSNEQFF	TGTGCCAGCAGCGCAAGACGATACTCTAGCAATGAGCAGTTCTTC
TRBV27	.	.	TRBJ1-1	CASTIGGENTEAFF	TGTGCCAGCACTATAGGGGGTGAGAACACTGAAGCTTTCTTT
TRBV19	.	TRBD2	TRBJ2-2	CASALLAGGLFTGELFF	TGTGCCAGCGCACTACTAGCGGGGGGGTTATTCACCGGGGAGCTGTTTTTT
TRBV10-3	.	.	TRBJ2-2	CAIRKTTGNTGELFF	TGTGCCATCAGGAAGACGACAGGGAACACCGGGGAGCTGTTTTTT